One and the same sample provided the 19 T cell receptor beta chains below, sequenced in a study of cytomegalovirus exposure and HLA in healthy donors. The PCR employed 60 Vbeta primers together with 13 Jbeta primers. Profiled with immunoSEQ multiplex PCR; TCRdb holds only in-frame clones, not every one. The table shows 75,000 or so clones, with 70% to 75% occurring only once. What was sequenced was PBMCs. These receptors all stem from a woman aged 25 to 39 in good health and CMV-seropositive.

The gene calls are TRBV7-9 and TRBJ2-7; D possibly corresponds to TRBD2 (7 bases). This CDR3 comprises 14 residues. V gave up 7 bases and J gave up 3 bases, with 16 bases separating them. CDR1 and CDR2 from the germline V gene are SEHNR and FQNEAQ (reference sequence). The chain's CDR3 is CASTLGGQNYEQYF. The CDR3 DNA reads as TGTGCCAGCACCCTGGGGGGGCAAAACTACGAGCAGTACTTC.

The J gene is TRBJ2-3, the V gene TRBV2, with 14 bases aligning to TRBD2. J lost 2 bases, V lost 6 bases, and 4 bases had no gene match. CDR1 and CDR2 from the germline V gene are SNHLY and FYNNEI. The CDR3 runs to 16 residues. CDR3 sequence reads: CASRTSGRGPTDTQYF. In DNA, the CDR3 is TGTGCCAGCAGGACTAGCGGGAGGGGGCCCACAGATACGCAGTATTTT.

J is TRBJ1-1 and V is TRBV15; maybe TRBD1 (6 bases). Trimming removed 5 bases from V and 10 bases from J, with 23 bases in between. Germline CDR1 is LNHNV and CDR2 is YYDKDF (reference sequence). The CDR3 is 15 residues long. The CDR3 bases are TGTGCCACCAGCCGTATTTACGAACAGGGCCCGGGAGCTTTCTTT. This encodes CATSRIYEQGPGAFF.

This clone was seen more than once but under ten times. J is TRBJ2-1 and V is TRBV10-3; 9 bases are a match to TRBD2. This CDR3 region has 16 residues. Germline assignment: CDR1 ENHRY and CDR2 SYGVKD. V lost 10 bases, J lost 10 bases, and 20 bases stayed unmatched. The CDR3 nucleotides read TGTGCCACTACCTTTGACTTGGGACTAGCCGCTGACGAGCAGTTCTTC. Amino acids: CATTFDLGLAADEQFF.

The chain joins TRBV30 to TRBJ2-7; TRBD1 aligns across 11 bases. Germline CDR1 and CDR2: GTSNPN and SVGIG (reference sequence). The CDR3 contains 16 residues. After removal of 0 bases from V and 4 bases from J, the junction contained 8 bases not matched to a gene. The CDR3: CAWSVLWRDRGYEQYF. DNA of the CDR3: TGTGCCTGGAGTGTCCTCTGGCGGGACAGGGGGTACGAGCAGTACTTC.

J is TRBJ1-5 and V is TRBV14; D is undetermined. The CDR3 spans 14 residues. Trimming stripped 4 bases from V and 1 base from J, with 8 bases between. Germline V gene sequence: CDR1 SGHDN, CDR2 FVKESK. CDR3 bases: TGTGCCAGCAGCCGCCGGGGAAGCAATCAGCCCCAGCATTTT. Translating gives CASSRRGSNQPQHF. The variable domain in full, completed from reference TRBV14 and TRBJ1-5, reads EAGVTQFPSHSVIEKGQTVTLRCDPISGHDNLYWYRRVMGKEIKFLLHFVKESKQDESGMPNNRFLAERTGGTYSTLKVQPAELEDSGVYFCASSRRGSNQPQHFGDGTRLSIL.

The CDR3 is CSVEGGRGYTF. For the CDR3, the DNA is TGCAGCGTCGAGGGCGGGCGCGGCTACACCTTC. This chain connects TRBV29-1 to TRBJ1-2; D not certain. The CDR3 totals 11 residues. CDR1 is SQVTM and CDR2 is ANQGSEA in the germline V gene. The V end lost 6 bases, the J end lost 8 bases, and 13 bases lay between the germline ends.

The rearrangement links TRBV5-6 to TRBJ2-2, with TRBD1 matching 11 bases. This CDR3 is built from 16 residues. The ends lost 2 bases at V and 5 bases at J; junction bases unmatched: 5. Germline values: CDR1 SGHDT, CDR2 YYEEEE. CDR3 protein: CASSFRDRGSTGELFF. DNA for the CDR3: TGTGCCAGCAGCTTCCGGGACAGGGGGAGTACCGGGGAGCTGTTTTTT.

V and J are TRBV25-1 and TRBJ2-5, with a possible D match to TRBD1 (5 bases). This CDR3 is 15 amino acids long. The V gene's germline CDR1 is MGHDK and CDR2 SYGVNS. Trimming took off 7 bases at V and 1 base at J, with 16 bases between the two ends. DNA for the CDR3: TGTGCCAGCACCGCTGACAGAGGCCGCCAAGAGACCCAGTACTTC. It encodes CASTADRGRQETQYF.

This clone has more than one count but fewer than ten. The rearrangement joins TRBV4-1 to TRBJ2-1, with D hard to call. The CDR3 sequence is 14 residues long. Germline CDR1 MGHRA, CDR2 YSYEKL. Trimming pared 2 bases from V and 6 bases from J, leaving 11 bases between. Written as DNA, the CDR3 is TGCGCCAGCAGCCAAAGGTTAAGGAGCAATGAGCAGTTCTTC. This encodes CASSQRLRSNEQFF.

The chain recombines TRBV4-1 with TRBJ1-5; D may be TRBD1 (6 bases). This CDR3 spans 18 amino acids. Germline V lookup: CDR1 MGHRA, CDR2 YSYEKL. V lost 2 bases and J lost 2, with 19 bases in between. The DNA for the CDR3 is TGCGCCAGCAGCCAACTCCCAGGGGATGATTATGGCAATCAGCCCCAGCATTTT. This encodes CASSQLPGDDYGNQPQHF.

CDR3 region: CASSSNQGLRTNYGYTF. CDR3 DNA: TGTGCCAGCAGCTCCAACCAGGGTCTTAGGACTAACTATGGCTACACCTTC. This chain uses TRBV7-8 with TRBJ1-2, with D possibly TRBD1 on 5 matching bases. CDR3 length: 17 residues. The V and J ends lost 4 bases and 0 bases respectively, with 18 bases between them. CDR1 and CDR2 from the germline V gene are SGHVS and FQNEAQ.

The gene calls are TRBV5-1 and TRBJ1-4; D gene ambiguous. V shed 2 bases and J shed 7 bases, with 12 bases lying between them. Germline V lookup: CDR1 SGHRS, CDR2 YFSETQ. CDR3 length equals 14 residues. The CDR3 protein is CASSLTVLTEKLFF. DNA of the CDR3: TGCGCCAGCAGCTTAACAGTCCTAACTGAAAAACTGTTTTTT.

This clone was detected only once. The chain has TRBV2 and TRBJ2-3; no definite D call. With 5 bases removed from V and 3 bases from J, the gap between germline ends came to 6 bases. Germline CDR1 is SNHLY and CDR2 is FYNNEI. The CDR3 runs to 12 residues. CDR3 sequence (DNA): TGTGCCAGCAGTCCTTTTACAGATACGCAGTATTTT. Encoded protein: CASSPFTDTQYF.

The CDR3 spells CASRKGSGNTIYF. The CDR3 DNA follows: TGTGCCAGCAGGAAGGGGTCTGGAAACACCATATATTTT. The rearrangement joins TRBV7-2 to TRBJ1-3; TRBD1 might be the D (5 bases). Germline V gives CDR1 SGHTA, CDR2 FQGNSA. CDR3 length: 13 residues. V lost 6 bases, J lost 1 base, and 7 bases lay in between.

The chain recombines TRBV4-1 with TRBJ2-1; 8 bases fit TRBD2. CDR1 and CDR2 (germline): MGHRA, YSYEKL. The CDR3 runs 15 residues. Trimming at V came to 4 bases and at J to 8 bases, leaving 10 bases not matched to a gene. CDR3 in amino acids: CASSPGLAKNHEQFF. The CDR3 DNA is TGCGCCAGCAGCCCCGGACTAGCAAAGAACCATGAGCAGTTCTTC.

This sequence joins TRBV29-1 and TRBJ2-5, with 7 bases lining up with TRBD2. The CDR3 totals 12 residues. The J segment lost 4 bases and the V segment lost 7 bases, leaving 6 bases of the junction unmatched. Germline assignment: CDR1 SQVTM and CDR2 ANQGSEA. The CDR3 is CSAGRALETQYF. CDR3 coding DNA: TGCAGCGCGGGGAGGGCGTTAGAGACCCAGTACTTC.

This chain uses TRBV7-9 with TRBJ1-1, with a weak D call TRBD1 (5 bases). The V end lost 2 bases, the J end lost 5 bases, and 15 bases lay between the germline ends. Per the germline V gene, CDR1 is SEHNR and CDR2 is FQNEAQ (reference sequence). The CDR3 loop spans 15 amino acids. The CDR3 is CASSLPQGGRTEAFF. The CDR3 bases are TGTGCCAGCAGCTTACCCCAGGGAGGAAGGACTGAAGCTTTCTTT.

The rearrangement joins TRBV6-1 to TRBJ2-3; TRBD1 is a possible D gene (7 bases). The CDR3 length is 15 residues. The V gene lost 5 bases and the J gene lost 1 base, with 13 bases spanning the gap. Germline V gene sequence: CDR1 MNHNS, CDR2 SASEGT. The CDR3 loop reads CASSPRGAGTDTQYF. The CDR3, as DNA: TGTGCCAGCAGTCCCAGGGGGGCCGGCACAGATACGCAGTATTTT.